This is a list of T cell receptor beta chains from one sample in a study of cytomegalovirus exposure and HLA in healthy donors. TCRdb's copy holds only in-frame clones and misses some; the assay was immunoSEQ multiplex PCR. Of about 83,000 clones listed, about 69% are singletons. The sequencing sample was made of PBMCs. The receptors were gathered from a man aged 55-75 years in good health and CMV-seronegative. CDR3s include the opening cysteine and the closing phenylalanine or tryptophan. D genes are given only for firm matches. Clone size, where shown, is once, few, many, or a class for clones that have expanded.

NA TRBJ1-1 TRBV7-9 few CASSPRGFEGAEAFF TGTGCCAGCAGCCCACGAGGCTTCGAGGGAGCTGAAGCTTTCTTT
TRBD2 TRBJ2-3 TRBV2 NA CASSARSGGASGADTQYF TGTGCCAGCAGTGCGAGGAGCGGGGGGGCCTCGGGTGCAGATACGCAGTATTTT
TRBD1 TRBJ1-1 TRBV19 NA CASSIGDRALSEAFF TGTGCCAGTAGTATTGGTGACAGGGCCCTAAGTGAAGCTTTCTTT
NA TRBJ1-5 TRBV6-6 NA CASSYSSDSNQPQHF TGTGCCAGCAGTTACTCTTCAGATAGCAATCAGCCCCAGCATTTT
TRBD1 TRBJ2-7 TRBV5-1 once CASSFPGQGEPYEQYF TGCGCCAGCAGCTTTCCGGGACAGGGGGAGCCCTACGAGCAGTACTTC
TRBD1 TRBJ2-2 TRBV2 NA CASSGQGAGTGELFF TGTGCCAGCAGTGGGCAGGGGGCAGGCACCGGGGAGCTGTTTTTT
TRBD1 TRBJ2-7 TRBV11-2 NA CASNPGDRGSEQYF TGTGCCAGCAACCCGGGGGACAGGGGATCCGAGCAGTACTTC
TRBD1 TRBJ2-3 TRBV7-2 NA CASSSGTVSDTQYF TGTGCCAGCAGCTCCGGGACAGTTTCGGATACGCAGTATTTT
NA TRBJ1-1 TRBV25-1 few CASSTRGVANTEAFF TGTGCCAGCAGTACCCGGGGGGTGGCCAACACTGAAGCTTTCTTT
TRBD1 TRBJ2-7 TRBV29-1 once CSVEGQGRKEQYF TGCAGCGTTGAGGGACAGGGGCGAAAAGAGCAGTACTTC
TRBD2 TRBJ2-2 TRBV11-2 NA CASSLGLAGDIGELFF TGTGCCAGCAGCTTGGGACTAGCGGGGGATATCGGGGAGCTGTTTTTT
TRBD1 TRBJ1-2 TRBV2 NA CASSDAQGAGYGYTF TGTGCCAGCAGTGACGCACAGGGGGCGGGCTATGGCTACACCTTC
NA TRBJ2-6 TRBV5-4 NA CASRPRQVSGANVLTF TGTGCCAGCAGACCCCGACAGGTCTCTGGGGCCAACGTCCTGACTTTC
TRBD2 TRBJ2-7 TRBV6-1 few CASSEGSGGPYEQYF TGTGCCAGCAGTGAAGGTAGCGGGGGGCCTTACGAGCAGTACTTC
TRBD1 TRBJ1-1 TRBV7-8 NA CASTFQQGAHTEAFF TGTGCCAGCACCTTCCAACAGGGGGCACACACTGAAGCTTTCTTT
NA TRBJ2-7 TRBV14 few CASSKGLATTYEQYF TGTGCCAGCAGCAAAGGGTTAGCGACTACCTACGAGCAGTACTTC
TRBD2 TRBJ2-5 TRBV4-1 NA CASSQDGLAGVRETQYF TGCGCCAGCAGCCAAGATGGACTAGCGGGGGTGCGGGAGACCCAGTACTTC
TRBD1 TRBJ1-5 TRBV19 NA CASSPGQGGRSNQPQHF TGTGCCAGTAGCCCGGGACAGGGGGGAAGAAGCAATCAGCCCCAGCATTTT
NA TRBJ2-3 TRBV13 NA CASSLGRSRGDTQYF TGTGCCAGCAGCTTAGGCCGGTCTCGGGGGGATACGCAGTATTTT
NA TRBJ2-1 TRBV11-1 few CASSFMSPYEQFF TGTGCCAGCAGCTTTATGTCCCCCTATGAGCAGTTCTTC
NA TRBJ1-2 TRBV7-9 NA CASSLEEGIGYTF TGTGCCAGCAGCCTAGAGGAGGGAATTGGCTACACCTTC
NA TRBJ1-2 TRBV10-3 few CAISEGLGSPYGYTF TGTGCCATCAGTGAGGGTCTCGGGTCCCCCTATGGCTACACCTTC
NA TRBJ1-1 TRBV7-3 few CASSLRAGYTEAFF TGTGCCAGCAGCTTAAGGGCGGGCTACACTGAAGCTTTCTTT
NA TRBJ2-7 TRBV21-1 NA CASSKRSSYEQYF TGTGCCAGCAGCAAGAGGAGCTCCTACGAGCAGTACTTC
NA TRBJ1-3 TRBV30 NA CAWSSRQGFGNTIYF TGTGCCTGGAGTAGTAGGCAGGGATTCGGAAACACCATATATTTT
NA TRBJ2-7 TRBV2 NA CASSPSYEQYF TGTGCCAGCAGTCCTTCCTACGAGCAGTACTTC
NA TRBJ1-5 TRBV19 NA CASSIAAADQPQHF TGTGCCAGTAGTATCGCGGCAGCAGATCAGCCCCAGCATTTT
TRBD2 TRBJ2-2 TRBV5-5 NA CASSPPRGLAYTGELFF TGTGCCAGCAGCCCCCCCCGCGGACTAGCATACACCGGGGAGCTGTTTTTT
TRBD2 TRBJ2-3 TRBV11-1 NA CASSLVPAGGPGTDTQYF TGTGCCAGCAGCTTAGTTCCAGCGGGGGGGCCGGGCACAGATACGCAGTATTTT
NA TRBJ1-3 TRBV11-1 NA CASSPTGGTGNTIYF TGTGCCAGCAGCCCGACCGGGGGGACTGGAAACACCATATATTTT
NA TRBJ1-4 TRBV27 NA CASSLRGRMEKLFF TGTGCCAGCAGTTTACGGGGGAGGATGGAAAAACTGTTTTTT
NA TRBJ2-7 TRBV5-1 NA CAVKGAAPYEQYF TGCGCCGTAAAAGGGGCAGCACCCTACGAGCAGTACTTC
NA TRBJ2-7 TRBV6-5 NA CASTQGLSYEQYF TGTGCCAGCACCCAGGGCTTATCCTACGAGCAGTACTTC